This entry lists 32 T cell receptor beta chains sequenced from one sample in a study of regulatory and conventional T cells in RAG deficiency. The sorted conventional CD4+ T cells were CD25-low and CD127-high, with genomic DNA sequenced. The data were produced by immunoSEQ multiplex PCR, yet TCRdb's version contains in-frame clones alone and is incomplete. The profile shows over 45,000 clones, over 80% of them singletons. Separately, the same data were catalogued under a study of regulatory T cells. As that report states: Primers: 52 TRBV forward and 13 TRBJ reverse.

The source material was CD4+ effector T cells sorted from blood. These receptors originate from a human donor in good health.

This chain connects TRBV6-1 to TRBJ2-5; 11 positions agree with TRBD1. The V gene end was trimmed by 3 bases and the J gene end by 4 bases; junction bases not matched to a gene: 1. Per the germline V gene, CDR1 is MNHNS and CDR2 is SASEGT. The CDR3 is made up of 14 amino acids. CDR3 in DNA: TGTGCCAGCAGTGAGGGGACAGGGGGAGAGACCCAGTACTTC. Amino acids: CASSEGTGGETQYF.

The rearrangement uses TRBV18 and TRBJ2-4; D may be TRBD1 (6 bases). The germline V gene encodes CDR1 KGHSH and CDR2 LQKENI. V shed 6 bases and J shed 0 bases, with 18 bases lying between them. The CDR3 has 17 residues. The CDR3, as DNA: TGTGCCAGCTCTAAAATCGAGGGGGACCTAGCCAAAAACATTCAGTACTTC. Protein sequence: CASSKIEGDLAKNIQYF.

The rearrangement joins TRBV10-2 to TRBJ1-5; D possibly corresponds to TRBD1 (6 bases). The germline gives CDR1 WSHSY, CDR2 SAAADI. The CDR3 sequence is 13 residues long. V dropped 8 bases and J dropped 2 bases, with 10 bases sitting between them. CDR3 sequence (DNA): TGCGCCAGCCGGGACATGGGCAATCAGCCCCAGCATTTT. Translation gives CASRDMGNQPQHF.

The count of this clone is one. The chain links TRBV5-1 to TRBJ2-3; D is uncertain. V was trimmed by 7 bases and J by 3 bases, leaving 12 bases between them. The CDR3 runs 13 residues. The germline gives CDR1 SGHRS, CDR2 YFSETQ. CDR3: CASGRIGTDTQYF. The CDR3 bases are TGCGCCAGCGGCCGAATAGGGACAGATACGCAGTATTTT.

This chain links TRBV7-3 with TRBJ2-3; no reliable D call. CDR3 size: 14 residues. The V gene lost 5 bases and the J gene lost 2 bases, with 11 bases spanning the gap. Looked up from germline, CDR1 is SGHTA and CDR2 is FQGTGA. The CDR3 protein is CASSLGSVTDTQYF. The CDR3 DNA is TGTGCCAGCAGCCTGGGCAGTGTCACAGATACGCAGTATTTT. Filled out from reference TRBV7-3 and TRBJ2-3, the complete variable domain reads GAGVSQTPSNKVTEKGKYVELRCDPISGHTALYWYRQSLGQGPEFLIYFQGTGAADDSGLPNDRFFAVRPEGSVSTLKIQRTERGDSAVYLCASSLGSVTDTQYFGPGTRLTVL.

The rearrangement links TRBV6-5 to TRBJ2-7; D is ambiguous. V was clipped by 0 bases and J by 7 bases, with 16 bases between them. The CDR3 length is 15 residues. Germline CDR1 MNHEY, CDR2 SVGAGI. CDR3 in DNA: TGTGCCAGCAGTTACTCAAGGACGGTACTCGGGGAGCAGTACTTC. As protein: CASSYSRTVLGEQYF.

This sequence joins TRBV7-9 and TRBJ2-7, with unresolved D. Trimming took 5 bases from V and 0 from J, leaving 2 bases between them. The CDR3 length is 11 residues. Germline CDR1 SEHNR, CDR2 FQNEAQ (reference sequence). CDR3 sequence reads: CASSRSYEQYF. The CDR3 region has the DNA TGTGCCAGCAGCCGCTCCTACGAGCAGTACTTC. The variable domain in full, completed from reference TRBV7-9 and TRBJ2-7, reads DTGVSQNPRHKITKRGQNVTFRCDPISEHNRLYWYRQTLGQGPEFLTYFQNEAQLEKSRLLSDRFSAERPKGSFSTLEIQRTEQGDSAMYLCASSRSYEQYFGPGTRLTVT.

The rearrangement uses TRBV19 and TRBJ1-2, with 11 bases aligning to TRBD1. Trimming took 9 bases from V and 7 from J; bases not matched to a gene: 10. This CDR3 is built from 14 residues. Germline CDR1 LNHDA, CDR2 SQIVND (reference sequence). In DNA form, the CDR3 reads TGTGCCAGCACGGACAGGGGGCTTGGGGGTGGCTACACCTTC. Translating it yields CASTDRGLGGGYTF.

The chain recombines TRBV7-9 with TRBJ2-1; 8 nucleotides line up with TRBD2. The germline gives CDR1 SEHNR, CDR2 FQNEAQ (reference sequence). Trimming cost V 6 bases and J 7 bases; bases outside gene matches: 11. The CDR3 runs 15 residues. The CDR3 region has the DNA TGTGCCAGCAGGGTGGCCAGCGGGAGTCGGAATGAGCAGTTCTTC. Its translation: CASRVASGSRNEQFF. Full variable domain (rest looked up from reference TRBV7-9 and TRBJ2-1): DTGVSQNPRHKITKRGQNVTFRCDPISEHNRLYWYRQTLGQGPEFLTYFQNEAQLEKSRLLSDRFSAERPKGSFSTLEIQRTEQGDSAMYLCASRVASGSRNEQFFGPGTRLTVL.

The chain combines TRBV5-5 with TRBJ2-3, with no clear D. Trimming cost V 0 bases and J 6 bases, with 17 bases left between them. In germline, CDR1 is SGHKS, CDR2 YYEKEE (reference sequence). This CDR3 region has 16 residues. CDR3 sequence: CASSLVVTNTLDTQYF. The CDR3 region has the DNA TGTGCCAGCAGCTTGGTGGTAACGAACACACTCGATACGCAGTATTTT.

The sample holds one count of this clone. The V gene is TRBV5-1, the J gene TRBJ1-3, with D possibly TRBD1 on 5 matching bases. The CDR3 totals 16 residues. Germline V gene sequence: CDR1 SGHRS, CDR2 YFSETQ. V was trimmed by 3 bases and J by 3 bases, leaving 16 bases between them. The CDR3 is CASSSGTLDLGNTIYF. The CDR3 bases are TGCGCCAGCAGCTCCGGGACGCTCGACCTTGGAAACACCATATATTTT.

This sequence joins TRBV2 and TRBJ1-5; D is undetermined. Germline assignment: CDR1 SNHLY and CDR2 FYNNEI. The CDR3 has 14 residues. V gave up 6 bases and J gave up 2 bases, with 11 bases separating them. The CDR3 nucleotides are TGTGCCAGCAGGGGGAACGTAGGCAATCAGCCCCAGCATTTT. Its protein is CASRGNVGNQPQHF. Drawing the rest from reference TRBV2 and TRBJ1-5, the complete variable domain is EPEVTQTPSHQVTQMGQEVILRCVPISNHLYFYWYRQILGQKVEFLVSFYNNEISEKSEIFDDQFSVERPDGSNFTLKIRSTKLEDSAMYFCASRGNVGNQPQHFGDGTRLSIL.

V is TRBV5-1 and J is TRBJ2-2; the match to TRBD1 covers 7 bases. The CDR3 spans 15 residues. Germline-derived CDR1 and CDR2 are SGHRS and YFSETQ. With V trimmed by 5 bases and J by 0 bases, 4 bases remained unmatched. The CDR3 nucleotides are TGCGCCAGCAGTGATCAGGGGGCGAACACCGGGGAGCTGTTTTTT. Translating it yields CASSDQGANTGELFF.

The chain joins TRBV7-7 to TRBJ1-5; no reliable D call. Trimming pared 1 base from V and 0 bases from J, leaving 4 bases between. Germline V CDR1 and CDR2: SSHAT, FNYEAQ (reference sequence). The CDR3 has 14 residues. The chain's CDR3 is CASSLGPSNQPQHF. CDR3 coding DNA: TGTGCCAGCAGCTTAGGACCTAGCAATCAGCCCCAGCATTTT.

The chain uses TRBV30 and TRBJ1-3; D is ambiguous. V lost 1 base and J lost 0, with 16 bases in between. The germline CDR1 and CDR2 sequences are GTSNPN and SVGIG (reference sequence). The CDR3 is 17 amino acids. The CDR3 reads CAWSAGTRRISGNTIYF. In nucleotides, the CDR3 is TGTGCCTGGAGTGCCGGAACAAGGCGGATCTCTGGAAACACCATATATTTT.

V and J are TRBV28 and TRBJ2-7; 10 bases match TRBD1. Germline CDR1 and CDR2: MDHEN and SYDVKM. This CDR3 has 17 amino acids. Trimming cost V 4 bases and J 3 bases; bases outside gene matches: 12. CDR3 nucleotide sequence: TGTGCCAGCAGTTCTGCCCCGGACAGGGGGACCATCTACGAGCAGTACTTC. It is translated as CASSSAPDRGTIYEQYF.

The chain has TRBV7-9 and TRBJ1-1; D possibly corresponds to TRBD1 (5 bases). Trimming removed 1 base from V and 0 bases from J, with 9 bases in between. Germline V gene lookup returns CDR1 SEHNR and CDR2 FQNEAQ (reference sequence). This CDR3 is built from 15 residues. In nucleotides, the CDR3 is TGTGCCAGCAGCTTAGGTGGGGCTTTGAACACTGAAGCTTTCTTT. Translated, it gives CASSLGGALNTEAFF.

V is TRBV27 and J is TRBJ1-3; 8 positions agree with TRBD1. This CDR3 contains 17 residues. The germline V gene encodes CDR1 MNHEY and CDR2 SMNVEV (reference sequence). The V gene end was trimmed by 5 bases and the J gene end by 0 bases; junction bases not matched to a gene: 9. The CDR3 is CASSLSGQGHSGNTIYF. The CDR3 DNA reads TGTGCCAGCAGTCTTAGTGGACAGGGACACTCTGGAAACACCATATATTTT.

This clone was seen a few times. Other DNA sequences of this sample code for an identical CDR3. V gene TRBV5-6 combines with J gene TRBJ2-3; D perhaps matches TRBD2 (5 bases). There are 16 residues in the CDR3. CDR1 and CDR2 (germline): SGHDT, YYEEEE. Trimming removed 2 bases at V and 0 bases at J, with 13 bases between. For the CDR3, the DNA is TGTGCCAGCAGCTTCGCGGGCGCAGCTAGCACAGATACGCAGTATTTT. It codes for CASSFAGAASTDTQYF.

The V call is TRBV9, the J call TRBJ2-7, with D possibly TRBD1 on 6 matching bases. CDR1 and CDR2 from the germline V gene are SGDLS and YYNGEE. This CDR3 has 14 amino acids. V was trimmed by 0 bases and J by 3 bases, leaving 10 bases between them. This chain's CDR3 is CASSVDSRGYEQYF. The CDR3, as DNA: TGTGCCAGCAGCGTAGACTCCAGGGGCTACGAGCAGTACTTC.

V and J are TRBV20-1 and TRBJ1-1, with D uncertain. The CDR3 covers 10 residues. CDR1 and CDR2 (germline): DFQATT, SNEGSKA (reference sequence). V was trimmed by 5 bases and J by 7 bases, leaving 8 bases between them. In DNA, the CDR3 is TGCAGTGCTGGACGGCTTGAAGCTTTCTTT. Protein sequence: CSAGRLEAFF.

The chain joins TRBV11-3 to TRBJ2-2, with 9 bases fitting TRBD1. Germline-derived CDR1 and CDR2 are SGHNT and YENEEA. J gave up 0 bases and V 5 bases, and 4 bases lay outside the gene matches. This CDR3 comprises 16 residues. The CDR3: CASSQRTGANTGELFF. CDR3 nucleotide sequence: TGTGCCAGCAGCCAAAGGACAGGGGCGAACACCGGGGAGCTGTTTTTT.

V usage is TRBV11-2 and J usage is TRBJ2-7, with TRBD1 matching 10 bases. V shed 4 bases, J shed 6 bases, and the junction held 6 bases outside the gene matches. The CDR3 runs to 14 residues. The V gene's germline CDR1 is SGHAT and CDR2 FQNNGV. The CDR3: CASSSDRGYAEQYF. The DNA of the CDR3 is TGTGCCAGCAGCTCGGACAGGGGGTATGCCGAGCAGTACTTC.

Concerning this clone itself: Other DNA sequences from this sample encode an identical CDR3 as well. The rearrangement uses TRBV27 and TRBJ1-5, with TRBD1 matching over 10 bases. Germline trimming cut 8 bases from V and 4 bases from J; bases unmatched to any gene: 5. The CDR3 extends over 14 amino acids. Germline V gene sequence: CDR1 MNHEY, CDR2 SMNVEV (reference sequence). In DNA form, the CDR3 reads TGTGCCAGCCGTCGGGACAGGGGAAATCAGCCCCAGCATTTT. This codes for CASRRDRGNQPQHF.

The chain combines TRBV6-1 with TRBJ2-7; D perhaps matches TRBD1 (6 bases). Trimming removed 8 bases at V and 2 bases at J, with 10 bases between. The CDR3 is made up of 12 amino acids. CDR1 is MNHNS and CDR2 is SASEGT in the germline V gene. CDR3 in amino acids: CASQGLTYEQYF. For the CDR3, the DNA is TGTGCCAGCCAGGGGCTGACCTACGAGCAGTACTTC.

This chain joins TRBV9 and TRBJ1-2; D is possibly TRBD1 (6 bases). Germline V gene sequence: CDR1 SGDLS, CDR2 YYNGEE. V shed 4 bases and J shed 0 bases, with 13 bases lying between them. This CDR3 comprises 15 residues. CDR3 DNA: TGTGCCAGCAGCTTACAGGGAAGTGCTAACTATGGCTACACCTTC. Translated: CASSLQGSANYGYTF.

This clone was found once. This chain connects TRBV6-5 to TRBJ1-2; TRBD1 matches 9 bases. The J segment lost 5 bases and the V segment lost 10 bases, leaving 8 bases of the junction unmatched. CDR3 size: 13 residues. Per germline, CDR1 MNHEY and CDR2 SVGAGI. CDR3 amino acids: CATWTGVGYGYTF. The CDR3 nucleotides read TGTGCCACGTGGACAGGGGTTGGGTATGGCTACACCTTC.

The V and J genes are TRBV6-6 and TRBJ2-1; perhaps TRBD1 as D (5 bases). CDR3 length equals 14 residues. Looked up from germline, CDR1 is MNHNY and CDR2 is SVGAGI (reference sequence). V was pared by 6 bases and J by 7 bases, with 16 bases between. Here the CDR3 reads CASSPSGSFNEQFF. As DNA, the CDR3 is TGTGCCAGCAGCCCCTCAGGGTCGTTTAATGAGCAGTTCTTC.

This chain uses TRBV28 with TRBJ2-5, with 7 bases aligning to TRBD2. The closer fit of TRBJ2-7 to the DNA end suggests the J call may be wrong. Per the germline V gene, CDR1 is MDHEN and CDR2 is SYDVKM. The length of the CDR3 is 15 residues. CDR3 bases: TGTGCCAGCAGTCCCGGACTAGGGAGCTCCTACGAGCAGTACTTC. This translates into CASSPGLGSSYEQYF.

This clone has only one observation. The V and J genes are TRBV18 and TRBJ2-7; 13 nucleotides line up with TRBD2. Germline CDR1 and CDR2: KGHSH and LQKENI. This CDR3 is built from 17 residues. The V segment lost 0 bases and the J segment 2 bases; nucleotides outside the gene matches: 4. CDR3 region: CASSPPLAGGTAYEQYF. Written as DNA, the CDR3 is TGTGCCAGCTCACCACCACTAGCGGGGGGGACAGCCTACGAGCAGTACTTC.

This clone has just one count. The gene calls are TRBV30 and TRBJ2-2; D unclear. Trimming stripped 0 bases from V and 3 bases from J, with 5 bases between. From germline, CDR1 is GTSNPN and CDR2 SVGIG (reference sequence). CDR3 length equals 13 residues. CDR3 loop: CAWSVLYTGELFF. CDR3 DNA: TGTGCCTGGAGTGTACTCTACACCGGGGAGCTGTTTTTT.

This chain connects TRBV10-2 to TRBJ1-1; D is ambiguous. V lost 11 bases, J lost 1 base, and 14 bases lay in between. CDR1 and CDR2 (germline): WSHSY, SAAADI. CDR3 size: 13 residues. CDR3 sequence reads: CAGAEATNTEAFF. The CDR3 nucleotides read TGCGCCGGTGCCGAAGCGACGAACACTGAAGCTTTCTTT.